Following are 16 T cell receptor beta chains from one sample sequenced in a study of cytomegalovirus exposure and HLA in healthy donors. Primers included in the PCR were 60 Vbeta and 13 Jbeta primers. Profiled with immunoSEQ multiplex PCR; TCRdb holds only in-frame clones, not every one. The table counts 70,000 or so clones; about 0.83% lies in the top ten. Material: PBMCs. These receptors came from a boy aged 10-17 years in good health and CMV-seronegative.

The chain has TRBV5-1 and TRBJ2-3; TRBD2 matches at 11 bases. V was pared by 0 bases and J by 6 bases, with 6 bases of the junction left unmatched. The CDR3 loop spans 16 amino acids. In germline, CDR1 is SGHRS, CDR2 YFSETQ. The CDR3 loop is CASSLDSGGARDTQYF. In DNA form, the CDR3 reads TGCGCCAGCAGCTTGGATAGCGGGGGGGCAAGGGATACGCAGTATTTT.

The chain joins TRBV5-6 to TRBJ2-7; the D is unclear. The CDR3 loop spans 11 amino acids. The V and J ends lost 2 bases and 6 bases respectively, with 6 bases between them. Germline loops: CDR1 SGHDT, CDR2 YYEEEE. The CDR3: CASSFDTEQYF. CDR3 nucleotide sequence: TGTGCCAGCAGCTTCGACACCGAGCAGTACTTC.

V and J are TRBV5-6 and TRBJ1-2; 11 bases match TRBD1. The V gene's germline CDR1 is SGHDT and CDR2 YYEEEE. This CDR3 region has 16 residues. The V gene end was trimmed by 1 base and the J gene end by 4 bases; junction bases not matched to a gene: 6. CDR3: CASSLQDRGPVYGYTF. In DNA form, the CDR3 reads TGTGCCAGCAGCTTGCAGGACAGGGGGCCCGTCTATGGCTACACCTTC.

The chain uses TRBV19 and TRBJ1-1, with D unresolved. Trimming pared 6 bases from V and 0 bases from J, leaving 14 bases between. Germline V CDR1 and CDR2: LNHDA, SQIVND (reference sequence). CDR3 length: 15 residues. CDR3 DNA: TGTGCCAGTAGAAACTGGCAGCGAATGAACACTGAAGCTTTCTTT. It codes for CASRNWQRMNTEAFF.

V is TRBV18 and J is TRBJ1-1; D is uncertain. V was cut by 0 bases and J by 0 bases, with 5 bases left in between. The germline gives CDR1 KGHSH, CDR2 LQKENI. This CDR3 has 14 residues. CDR3 sequence (DNA): TGTGCCAGCTCACCACCTTCCATGAACACTGAAGCTTTCTTT. Protein sequence: CASSPPSMNTEAFF. The full variable domain, completed using reference TRBV18 and TRBJ1-1, is NAGVMQNPRHLVRRRGQEARLRCSPMKGHSHVYWYRQLPEEGLKFMVYLQKENIIDESGMPKERFSAEFPKEGPSILRIQQVVRGDSAAYFCASSPPSMNTEAFFGQGTRLTVV.

The chain uses TRBV30 and TRBJ2-1; perhaps TRBD1 as D (5 bases). This CDR3 contains 15 residues. V was trimmed by 0 bases and J by 6 bases, leaving 15 bases between them. CDR1 and CDR2 from the germline V gene are GTSNPN and SVGIG (reference sequence). In DNA form, the CDR3 reads TGTGCCTGGAGTGTAAAGACAGCTATATCCAATGAGCAGTTCTTC. It translates to CAWSVKTAISNEQFF. The whole variable domain, remainder taken from reference TRBV30 and TRBJ2-1, is SQTIHQWPATLVQPVGSPLSLECTVEGTSNPNLYWYRQAAGRGLQLLFYSVGIGQISSEVPQNLSASRPQDRQFILSSKKLLLSDSGFYLCAWSVKTAISNEQFFGPGTRLTVL.

The chain is built from TRBV2 and TRBJ1-2; D gene uncertain. Trimming removed 2 bases from V and 8 bases from J, with 9 bases in between. Germline CDR1 SNHLY, CDR2 FYNNEI. The CDR3 totals 12 residues. CDR3 amino acids: CASSELSEGYTF. The CDR3 DNA sequence: TGTGCCAGCAGTGAACTTTCGGAGGGCTACACCTTC.

V usage is TRBV18 and J usage is TRBJ1-2, with 7 bases lining up with TRBD1. V shed 3 bases and J 0 bases; nucleotides not matched to a gene: 13. The CDR3 has 18 amino acids. Per the germline V gene, CDR1 is KGHSH and CDR2 is LQKENI. CDR3 residues: CASSPVKGQAKTNYGYTF. CDR3 DNA: TGTGCCAGCTCACCCGTAAAAGGACAGGCAAAGACTAACTATGGCTACACCTTC.

J is TRBJ1-6 and V is TRBV7-6; D perhaps matches TRBD1 (5 bases). V lost 5 bases and J 10 bases, leaving 18 bases between the germline ends. Germline V CDR1 and CDR2: SGHVS, FNYEAQ. CDR3 length equals 15 residues. This chain's CDR3 is CASSPTGTTNSPLHF. DNA of the CDR3: TGTGCCAGCAGCCCAACCGGGACTACGAACTCACCCCTCCACTTT.

The chain links TRBV30 to TRBJ1-1; D gene uncertain. Trimming pared 1 base from V and 0 bases from J, leaving 12 bases between. Looked up from germline, CDR1 is GTSNPN and CDR2 is SVGIG (reference sequence). This CDR3 comprises 15 residues. The CDR3 DNA is TGTGCCTGGAGTGGCGCGACTAAATTGAACACTGAAGCTTTCTTT. Its translation is CAWSGATKLNTEAFF.

The CDR3 nucleotides are TGTGCCAGCAGTTTGGCGGGGGTTGGAACGCTTTCTCGATCCGGGGAGCTGTTTTTT. This translates into CASSLAGVGTLSRSGELFF. The J gene is TRBJ2-2, the V gene TRBV27; 7 positions match TRBD2. V shed 3 bases and J 6 bases; nucleotides not matched to a gene: 19. The CDR3 totals 19 residues. In germline, CDR1 is MNHEY, CDR2 SMNVEV (reference sequence).

V is TRBV5-6 and J is TRBJ2-1, with TRBD2 matching 7 bases. Trimming at V came to 4 bases and at J to 8 bases, leaving 12 bases not matched to a gene. The CDR3 length is 15 residues. Per germline, CDR1 SGHDT and CDR2 YYEEEE. In nucleotides, the CDR3 is TGTGCCAGCAGCCGGTGGGGACTAAACTCCCATGAGCAGTTCTTC. The encoded protein is CASSRWGLNSHEQFF.

The V and J genes are TRBV5-1 and TRBJ1-1, with D hard to call. CDR1 and CDR2 from the germline V gene are SGHRS and YFSETQ. Trimming left V 0 bases short and J 7 bases short, with 10 bases between. The CDR3 has 13 amino acids. The CDR3 region is CASSLGQDYEAFF. CDR3 in DNA: TGCGCCAGCAGCTTGGGGCAGGACTATGAAGCTTTCTTT.

V gene TRBV5-1 combines with J gene TRBJ2-3, with D possibly matching TRBD1 (7 bases). Looked up from germline, CDR1 is SGHRS and CDR2 is YFSETQ. The CDR3 sequence is 14 residues long. V was clipped by 0 bases and J by 6 bases, with 11 bases between them. The CDR3, as DNA: TGCGCCAGCAGCTTGGCAGGGGGGAAGGATACGCAGTATTTT. Translated: CASSLAGGKDTQYF.

V and J are TRBV5-1 and TRBJ2-5; 10 bases match TRBD2. Germline V gene data show CDR1 as SGHRS and CDR2 as YFSETQ. This CDR3 has 16 residues. Unmatched junction bases numbered 9, after V lost 4 bases and J lost 3 bases. The CDR3 DNA sequence: TGCGCCAGCAGCCTCTCTAGCGGGAGTAAGGAAGAGACCCAGTACTTC. Encoded protein: CASSLSSGSKEETQYF. Supplemented by reference TRBV5-1 and TRBJ2-5, the full variable domain reads KAGVTQTPRYLIKTRGQQVTLSCSPISGHRSVSWYQQTPGQGLQFLFEYFSETQRNKGNFPGRFSGRQFSNSRSEMNVSTLELGDSALYLCASSLSSGSKEETQYFGPGTRLLVL.

This chain connects TRBV30 to TRBJ1-2; tentatively, D is TRBD1 (6 bases). Germline CDR1 and CDR2: GTSNPN and SVGIG (reference sequence). Trimming stripped 4 bases from V and 3 bases from J, with 12 bases between. This CDR3 has 13 residues. The CDR3 here is CAWISGDYYGYTF. CDR3 bases: TGTGCCTGGATCTCAGGGGATTACTATGGCTACACCTTC. The full variable domain, its missing parts supplied by reference TRBV30 and TRBJ1-2, is SQTIHQWPATLVQPVGSPLSLECTVEGTSNPNLYWYRQAAGRGLQLLFYSVGIGQISSEVPQNLSASRPQDRQFILSSKKLLLSDSGFYLCAWISGDYYGYTFGSGTRLTVV.